The 10 T cell receptor beta chains in this list originate from one sample, sequenced in a study of blood T cell repertoires in COVID-19. Generated by immunoSEQ multiplex PCR, the TCRdb table keeps only in-frame clones and is missing some. The profile shows about 350,000 clones, 88% of them singletons. The sample taken for sequencing was PBMCs or T cells enriched from blood (not recorded which). These receptors were obtained from a woman under 40 who had been exposed to COVID-19.

The chain has TRBV28 and TRBJ2-1; 13 bases line up with TRBD2. Germline CDR1 and CDR2: MDHEN and SYDVKM. This CDR3 contains 16 residues. Germline trimming cut 6 bases from V and 7 bases from J; bases unmatched to any gene: 9. CDR3 amino acids: CASRPGLAGVWNEQFF. As DNA, the CDR3 is TGTGCCAGCAGACCTGGACTAGCGGGAGTCTGGAATGAGCAGTTCTTC.

The chain employs TRBV6-5 and TRBJ2-7; 8 bases are a match to TRBD2. The germline CDR1 and CDR2 sequences are MNHEY and SVGAGI. The length of the CDR3 is 15 residues. J gave up 1 base and V 5 bases, and 7 bases lay outside the gene matches. DNA for the CDR3: TGTGCCAGCAGTAGAGCCGGCGGGAGGTCCTACGAGCAGTACTTC. Protein product: CASSRAGGRSYEQYF.

This chain links TRBV5-1 with TRBJ2-2, with TRBD1 matching 7 bases. The V gene's germline CDR1 is SGHRS and CDR2 YFSETQ. Losses at the gene ends were 4 bases for V and 8 bases for J; bases not matched to a gene: 8. CDR3 length equals 14 residues. The DNA for the CDR3 is TGCGCCAGCAGCATCCCACAGGGGTTTGGGGAGCTGTTTTTT. This gives the protein CASSIPQGFGELFF.

This rearrangement joins TRBV6-1 to TRBJ1-3; D is possibly TRBD1 (5 bases). This CDR3 has 15 residues. V lost 2 bases and J lost 0, with 8 bases in between. Germline CDR1 MNHNS, CDR2 SASEGT. The CDR3 is CASSEWGGSGNTIYF. As DNA, the CDR3 is TGTGCCAGCAGTGAATGGGGGGGCTCTGGAAACACCATATATTTT.

In this sample, this clone turned up once. The J gene is TRBJ2-7, the V gene TRBV30; D perhaps matches TRBD2 (6 bases). The germline V and J ends were trimmed by 4 bases and 2 bases, with 12 bases remaining between them. The CDR3 sequence is 13 residues long. Germline assignment: CDR1 GTSNPN and CDR2 SVGIG (reference sequence). The CDR3 DNA follows: TGTGCCTGGAAAGGGACTCTTACCTACGAGCAGTACTTC. Amino acids: CAWKGTLTYEQYF.

The chain is built from TRBV2 and TRBJ1-1; 7 bases align to TRBD1. CDR1 and CDR2 (germline): SNHLY, FYNNEI. Trimming cost V 7 bases and J 4 bases; bases outside gene matches: 9. CDR3 length equals 14 residues. This CDR3 reads CASTQTGKSTEAFF. CDR3 DNA sequence: TGTGCCAGCACCCAGACAGGGAAGTCCACTGAAGCTTTCTTT.

The chain is built from TRBV19 and TRBJ1-1, with D possibly matching TRBD1 (5 bases). The germline V gene has CDR1 LNHDA and CDR2 SQIVND (reference sequence). Trimming pared 4 bases from V and 5 bases from J, leaving 17 bases between. The CDR3 length is 15 residues. The CDR3 DNA reads as TGTGCCAGTAGTAATAGTCTAAGGGGTGGTACTGAAGCTTTCTTT. Translating gives CASSNSLRGGTEAFF.

The gene calls are TRBV2 and TRBJ2-7; 9 bases are shared with TRBD1. V dropped 6 bases and J dropped 6; count of bases not matched to a gene: 12. Germline assignment: CDR1 SNHLY and CDR2 FYNNEI. This CDR3 spans 15 amino acids. In DNA, the CDR3 is TGTGCCAGCAGGGGAGGAACAGGGGGCCATTCCGAGCAGTACTTC. This codes for CASRGGTGGHSEQYF.

The chain couples TRBV14 to TRBJ1-4; no clear D gene. Germline V gene sequence: CDR1 SGHDN, CDR2 FVKESK. With 0 bases removed from V and 5 bases from J, the gap between germline ends came to 16 bases. The CDR3 has 17 residues. CDR3 in amino acids: CASSQDRPGLGNEKLFF. The CDR3 DNA follows: TGTGCCAGCAGCCAAGACAGGCCCGGACTGGGCAATGAAAAACTGTTTTTT.

This clone came up once. The rearrangement uses TRBV7-3 and TRBJ2-2; 11 bases map to TRBD2. V shed 5 bases, J shed 5 bases, and the junction held 7 bases outside the gene matches. CDR3 size: 16 residues. Germline V gene lookup returns CDR1 SGHTA and CDR2 FQGTGA. This chain's CDR3 is CASSPRGLAVTGELFF. Here the CDR3 DNA reads TGTGCCAGCAGCCCGAGGGGACTAGCGGTAACCGGGGAGCTGTTTTTT.